This is a list of T cell receptor beta chains from one sample in a study of blood T cell repertoires in COVID-19. Data came from immunoSEQ multiplex PCR; TCRdb stores just in-frame clones and leaves some out. The repertoire consists of fewer than 350,000 clones, with approximately 88% occurring once and the leading ten covering roughly 9.1%. The sample comprised peripheral blood. These receptors were taken from a man aged 18 to 29 with active or convalescent COVID-19. CDR3s include the opening cysteine and the closing phenylalanine or tryptophan. Each record gives: D gene, clone size, V gene, J gene, CDR3 DNA, CDR3 protein. A D gene is named only where the DNA matches it firmly. Clone size, where shown, is once, few, many, or a class for clones that have expanded.

>-|-|TRBV6-6|TRBJ2-5
TGTGCCAGCAGTTACGACAGTACCCAAGAGACCCAGTACTTC
CASSYDSTQETQYF
>TRBD1|-|TRBV19|TRBJ2-7
TGTGCCAGTAACGCACCGGGACAGGGTTACTACGAGCAGTACTTC
CASNAPGQGYYEQYF
>-|-|TRBV7-8|TRBJ1-1
TGTGCCAGCAGCTTCCGCAGGACAGCTAACTATGAAGCTTTCTTT
CASSFRRTANYEAFF
>-|-|TRBV19|TRBJ2-3
TGTGCCACCTCACAACCTTGGGGGGGACAAGATACGCAGTATTTT
CATSQPWGGQDTQYF
>-|-|TRBV12-3/TRBV12-4|TRBJ1-1
TGTGCCAGCAGTTTCGGGGGATACACTGAAGCTTTCTTT
CASSFGGYTEAFF
>TRBD1|-|TRBV2|TRBJ2-4
TGTGCCAGCAGTGAAGGGAGAGGGGGACAGGGTTACTTC
CASSEGRGGQGYF
>TRBD1|-|TRBV19|TRBJ2-2
TGTGCCAGTAGTCCTACAGGGGGAAGGACCGGGGAGCTGTTTTTT
CASSPTGGRTGELFF
>TRBD1|few|TRBV3-1/TRBV3-2|TRBJ1-2
TGTGCCAGCAGCCCGACAACGGGGACAGGGATCGGCTACACCTTC
CASSPTTGTGIGYTF
>-|-|TRBV9|TRBJ2-7
TGTGCCAGCGGGCGAGACTCCTACGAGCAGTACTTC
CASGRDSYEQYF
>-|-|TRBV6-5|TRBJ1-5
TGTGCCAGCAGTCGGGGTAGCAATCAGCCCCAGCATTTT
CASSRGSNQPQHF
>-|-|TRBV18|TRBJ2-7
TGTGCCAGCTCACCAAGTGTGCAGAACTACGAGCAGTACTTC
CASSPSVQNYEQYF
>TRBD1|-|TRBV7-2|TRBJ1-1
TGTGCCAGCAGCCTAAGGGACAGGGCAAAAATTGAAGCTTTCTTT
CASSLRDRAKIEAFF
>TRBD2|-|TRBV7-3|TRBJ2-1
TGTGCCAGCAGCTTAAAAGGTCCGGGACTAGCGGGCTACAATGAGCAGTTCTTC
CASSLKGPGLAGYNEQFF
>-|-|TRBV7-9|TRBJ1-2
TGTGCCAGCAGCTTAGGGGACATCAACTATGGCTACACCTTC
CASSLGDINYGYTF
>TRBD1|-|TRBV24-1|TRBJ2-1
TGTGCCACTAGGGAGGGGGACAGGGAGTTCTTC
CATREGDREFF
>TRBD1|-|TRBV11-3|TRBJ2-2
TGTGCCAGCAGCCCCCCCGCGGGTCAGGGGGCGCATACCGGGGAGCTGTTTTTT
CASSPPAGQGAHTGELFF
>-|-|TRBV15|TRBJ1-2
TGTGCCACCTACTCACTGGAGGTAGGCTACACCTTC
CATYSLEVGYTF
>-|-|TRBV19|TRBJ2-1
TGTGCCAGTAGTATGGGGCTCGTCGGGGAGCAGTTCTTC
CASSMGLVGEQFF
>TRBD2|-|TRBV7-8|TRBJ2-2
TGTGCCAGCAGCTTAACATCCCTGGCGGGGGGGTCGAACACCGGGGAGCTGTTTTTT
CASSLTSLAGGSNTGELFF
>TRBD1|-|TRBV7-9|TRBJ2-3
TGTGCCAGCAGCTCCCGACAGGGGAACGACAGCACAGATACGCAGTATTTT
CASSSRQGNDSTDTQYF
>TRBD1|-|TRBV7-8|TRBJ2-3
TGTGCCAGCAGCTTAGTTGGGACAGTGAGCACAGATACGCAGTATTTT
CASSLVGTVSTDTQYF
>TRBD1|-|TRBV7-2|TRBJ1-1
TGTGCCAGCAGCTCATACATAGCCGGGACAGCGAACACTGAAGCTTTCTTT
CASSSYIAGTANTEAFF
>-|-|TRBV9|TRBJ1-4
TGTGCCAGCAGCGTAGGAAACGGTGAAAAACTGTTTTTT
CASSVGNGEKLFF
>-|-|TRBV6-5|TRBJ2-2
TGTGCCAGCAGTTACGGACAACCCGGGGAGCTGTTTTTT
CASSYGQPGELFF
>-|-|TRBV9|TRBJ1-5
TGTGCCAGCAGCGTATTACACAGCAATCAGCCCCAGCATTTT
CASSVLHSNQPQHF
>-|-|TRBV18|TRBJ1-1
TGTGCCAGCTCATCGGCGACAAAAAACACTGAAGCTTTCTTT
CASSSATKNTEAFF
>TRBD1|-|TRBV11-2|TRBJ2-7
TGTGCCAGCAGCTTAGCCACGGGACAGGGAATATCCTACGAGCAGTACTTC
CASSLATGQGISYEQYF
>-|few|TRBV18|TRBJ1-2
TGTGCCAGCTCACCTGACCAGATCCCGGGAGGTAACCATGGCTACACCTTC
CASSPDQIPGGNHGYTF
>-|-|TRBV7-8|TRBJ2-1
TGTGCCAGCAGCTTATTCAGTTTTAGCGACAATGAGCAGTTCTTC
CASSLFSFSDNEQFF
>-|-|TRBV6-2/TRBV6-3|TRBJ1-2
TGTGCCAGCAGCCCAGCCAGGGGTGGAGGCTACACCTTC
CASSPARGGGYTF
>TRBD1|-|TRBV5-4|TRBJ1-6
TGTGCCAGCAGCTTGGGGTGGACAGGAAATTCACCCCTCCACTTT
CASSLGWTGNSPLHF
>-|-|TRBV7-2|TRBJ1-1
TGTGCCAGCAGCTTAAAAGTTACAGGGTCGGCTGAAGCTTTCTTT
CASSLKVTGSAEAFF
>TRBD1|-|TRBV4-3|TRBJ1-4
TGCGCCAGCAGCCCTTCAGTCGGACAGGGGAGTGAAAAACTGTTTTTT
CASSPSVGQGSEKLFF
>-|-|TRBV7-9|TRBJ1-5
TGTGCCAGCAGCTTAGCGGGAGGAGGGCCCCAGCATTTT
CASSLAGGGPQHF
>TRBD2|-|TRBV19|TRBJ2-4
TGTGCCAGTAGTATATTCGGGGGGGCGACCAAAAACATTCAGTACTTC
CASSIFGGATKNIQYF
>-|-|TRBV2|TRBJ2-7
TGTGCCAGCAGTGAAAGCCAGGCAGACCCCTCCTACGAGCAGTACTTC
CASSESQADPSYEQYF
>TRBD1|-|TRBV4-1|TRBJ2-2
TGCGCCAGCAGTCCAACAGGGGGCTGGGCCACCGGGGAGCTGTTTTTT
CASSPTGGWATGELFF
>TRBD1|-|TRBV9|TRBJ2-2
TGTGCCAGCAGCGGATACAGGGGTCCGAAGACCGGGGAGCTGTTTTTT
CASSGYRGPKTGELFF
>-|-|TRBV27|TRBJ1-1
TGTGCCAGCAGTTTTCACTGGAACACTGAAGCTTTCTTT
CASSFHWNTEAFF
>TRBD1|-|TRBV4-1|TRBJ1-1
TGCGCCAGCAGCCTCGACAGGGTTACTACTGAAGCTTTCTTT
CASSLDRVTTEAFF
>TRBD1|-|TRBV3-1/TRBV3-2|TRBJ1-2
TGTGCCAGCAGCCGGGGACAGGGGGCTAGATTTTTTGGCTACACCTTC
CASSRGQGARFFGYTF
>TRBD1|-|TRBV12-5|TRBJ2-7
TGTGCTAGTGGTTTGCTGCGCCCATATCAGGGACAGGCCACCTACGAGCAGTACTTC
CASGLLRPYQGQATYEQYF
>-|-|TRBV3-1/TRBV3-2|TRBJ2-7
TGTGCCAGCAGCCCAGGGTCCCATTACGAGCAGTACTTC
CASSPGSHYEQYF
>-|-|TRBV6-4|TRBJ1-3
TGTGCCAGAACAGGGAAGGTTTCCGGAAACACCATATATTTT
CARTGKVSGNTIYF
>TRBD1|few|TRBV6-4|TRBJ1-4
TGTGCCAGCAGTCCCGGGACAGGGGATAATGAAAAACTGTTTTTT
CASSPGTGDNEKLFF
>-|-|TRBV6-6|TRBJ1-1
TGTGCCAGCACCCCCTGGGGCAACCCGACAAACACTGAAGCTTTCTTT
CASTPWGNPTNTEAFF
>-|-|TRBV7-9|TRBJ1-2
TGTGCCAGCAGCTTAGCGACAGTGGTCTATGGCTACACCTTC
CASSLATVVYGYTF
>-|-|TRBV21-1|TRBJ1-4
TGTGCCAGCAGCACCCCGGAGGGACAGGGCAATGAAAAACTGTTTTTT
CASSTPEGQGNEKLFF
>TRBD1|-|TRBV18|TRBJ2-7
TGTGCCAGCTCACTAGGACAGGACTACGAGCAGTACTTC
CASSLGQDYEQYF
>-|-|TRBV11-2|TRBJ1-2
TGTGCCAGCAGCCTTGGCAGGGGTGACTATGGCTACACCTTC
CASSLGRGDYGYTF
>TRBD1|-|TRBV9|TRBJ1-3
TGTGCCAGCAGCGTAGCTGGACAGGACTTTTCTGGAAACACCATATATTTT
CASSVAGQDFSGNTIYF
>TRBD1|-|TRBV3-1/TRBV3-2|TRBJ2-3
TGTGCCAGCAGAGATACAGGGGGCGCCGGAAATACGCAGTATTTT
CASRDTGGAGNTQYF
>TRBD1|once|TRBV24-1|TRBJ2-7
TGTGCCACCCCAGGACAGGCCTACGAGCAGTACTTC
CATPGQAYEQYF
>-|-|TRBV12-5|TRBJ2-7
TGTGCTAGTGGTTTATACAGCCTCTCCTACGAGCAGTACTTC
CASGLYSLSYEQYF